The present T cell receptor beta chain was sequenced within a study of regulatory T cells in long-lasting Graves disease. Study conclusions and caveats: Persistent patients shared more public clonotypes (around 2,500) than newly diagnosed patients (about 1,000). Patients with persistent Graves' had lower TCR diversity than newly diagnosed patients.

Germline V gene sequence: CDR1 MNHGY, CDR2 SVAAGI. V was pared by 5 bases and J by 6 bases, with 10 bases of the junction left unmatched. The CDR3 loop spans 17 amino acids. This clonotype was recorded at least ten times. Its specificity is unknown. Sample time point: newly diagnosed GD, antithyroid drugs for less than 3 months. From PBMCs, RNA was extracted and then used to make the TCR library. To make TCR beta libraries, researchers used iRepertoire HTBI primers and Arm-PCR of CDR3 regions. How the authors handled the data: Spanning all samples, the identified segments comprised some 66 TRBV and over 13 TRBJ. TCRdb re-derived calls from the multiplex PCR reads in MiXCR, one entry per CDR3 protein. What appears here as the V and J calls and clone size reflects TCRdb's work, not the paper's. The sample has 350,000 to 500,000 distinct CDR3 sequences, less than 15% seen once. Another study also made use of these data, one on T cells in Graves' hyperthyroidism and ophthalmopathy.

The J gene is TRBJ2-3, the V gene TRBV6-9, with 14 bases that match TRBD2. The sequence was collected from a woman between 50 and 59 years old with Graves disease. The material was peripheral blood mononuclear cells (PBMCs), obtained at new diagnosis, from a patient treated with antithyroid drugs. The DNA of the CDR3 is TGTGCCAGCAGTAGACTTGGACTAGCGGGAGGAGGTGATACGCAGTATTTT. Translated, it gives CASSRLGLAGGGDTQYF.